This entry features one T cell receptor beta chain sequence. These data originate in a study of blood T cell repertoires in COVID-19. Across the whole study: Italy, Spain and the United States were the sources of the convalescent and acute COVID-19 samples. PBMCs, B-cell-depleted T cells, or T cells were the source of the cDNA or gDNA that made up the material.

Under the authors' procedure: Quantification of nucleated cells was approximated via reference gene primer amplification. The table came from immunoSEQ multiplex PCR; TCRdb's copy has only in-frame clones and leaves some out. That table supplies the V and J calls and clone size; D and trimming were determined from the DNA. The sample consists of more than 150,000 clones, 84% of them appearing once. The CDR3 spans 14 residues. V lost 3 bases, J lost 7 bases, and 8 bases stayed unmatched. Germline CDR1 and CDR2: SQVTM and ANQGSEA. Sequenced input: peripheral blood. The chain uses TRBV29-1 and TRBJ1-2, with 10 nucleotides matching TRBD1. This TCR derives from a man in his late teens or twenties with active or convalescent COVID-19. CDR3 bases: TGCAGCGTTGACTTGACAGGGGGCGCATTTGGCTACACCTTC. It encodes CSVDLTGGAFGYTF.